The 25 T cell receptor beta chains in this list originate from one sample, sequenced in a study of regulatory T cells in long-lasting Graves disease. The authors built TCR beta libraries using iRepertoire HTBI primers and Arm-PCR of CDR3 regions. A single record per CDR3 protein comes from TCRdb applying MiXCR to the multiplex PCR reads. The table lists about 200,000 distinct CDR3 sequences, approximately 19% of them singletons. The sample's time point: newly diagnosed GD, antithyroid drugs for less than 3 months. The authors made the TCR library using RNA they extracted from PBMCs. The data were also submitted as part of a second study, on T cells in Graves' hyperthyroidism and ophthalmopathy.

The source material was peripheral blood mononuclear cells (PBMCs), sampled at new diagnosis, from a patient treated with antithyroid drugs. These receptors originate from a woman in her 30s with Graves disease.

This clonotype was found many times. The V gene is TRBV20-1, the J gene TRBJ2-7; tentatively, D is TRBD1 (5 bases). Germline V gene lookup returns CDR1 DFQATT and CDR2 SNEGSKA (reference sequence). V lost 3 bases to trimming and J lost 7 bases, with 10 bases between them. The CDR3 is 11 residues long. The chain's CDR3 is CSARGPGEQYF. The CDR3 nucleotides read TGCAGTGCTAGGGGGCCCGGGGAGCAGTACTTC.

The chain uses TRBV19 and TRBJ2-1, with TRBD1 as a possible D gene (6 bases). CDR3 length equals 15 residues. The germline V gene encodes CDR1 LNHDA and CDR2 SQIVND (reference sequence). Trimming shortened V by 3 bases and J by 2 bases, and 11 bases separated the two germline ends. The CDR3 DNA follows: TGTGCCAGTAGTATGGGGGCAGGAGCCTACAATGAGCAGTTCTTC. Translation: CASSMGAGAYNEQFF. Together with reference TRBV19 and TRBJ2-1, the CDR3 gives the full variable domain: DGGITQSPKYLFRKEGQNVTLSCEQNLNHDAMYWYRQDPGQGLRLIYYSQIVNDFQKGDIAEGYSVSREKKESFPLTVTSAQKNPTAFYLCASSMGAGAYNEQFFGPGTRLTVL.

This clonotype was recorded many times. The chain has TRBV12-3 or TRBV12-4 and TRBJ2-3, with 9 nucleotides matching TRBD1. V lost 4 bases and J lost 2; bases outside the gene matches: 4. CDR3 length: 15 residues. The CDR3 here is CASSSRDRDTDTQYF. The CDR3 DNA reads TGTGCCAGCAGTTCCCGGGACAGGGACACAGATACGCAGTATTTT.

There are many counts of this clonotype. The chain joins TRBV28 to TRBJ2-5; D possibly corresponds to TRBD2 (5 bases). The CDR3 covers 15 residues. V lost 6 bases and J lost 5, with 19 bases in between. Germline CDR1 and CDR2: MDHEN and SYDVKM. CDR3 loop: CASSPLRGAEETQYF. In DNA, the CDR3 is TGTGCCAGCAGCCCACTTCGGGGAGCTGAGGAGACCCAGTACTTC.

This clonotype was detected a few times. The chain links TRBV6-1 to TRBJ2-3, with 10 bases aligning to TRBD2. Germline V gene data show CDR1 as MNHNS and CDR2 as SASEGT. The V gene end was trimmed by 8 bases and the J gene end by 4 bases; junction bases not matched to a gene: 24. The CDR3 length is 20 residues. The CDR3 DNA is TGTGCCAGCCGAAATCTACAGGGGAGGCAAGCGGGAGGGAGGGCAGATACGCAGTATTTT. Protein sequence: CASRNLQGRQAGGRADTQYF.

This clonotype showed up many times. The chain couples TRBV30 to TRBJ1-1, with no clear D. In germline, CDR1 is GTSNPN, CDR2 SVGIG (reference sequence). The V gene lost 3 bases and the J gene lost 1 base, with 6 bases spanning the gap. The CDR3 totals 12 residues. The CDR3 DNA follows: TGTGCCTGGAGCCTATGGAACACTGAAGCTTTCTTT. It encodes CAWSLWNTEAFF.

This clonotype was seen ten or more times. This chain connects TRBV30 to TRBJ1-2; D is possibly TRBD1 (6 bases). Germline lookup yields CDR1 GTSNPN and CDR2 SVGIG (reference sequence). The V and J ends lost 3 bases and 7 bases respectively, with 15 bases between them. The CDR3 totals 13 residues. The CDR3, as DNA: TGTGCCTGGAGCCCCATGGGGGCTGGTGGCTACACCTTC. This sequence encodes CAWSPMGAGGYTF.

Many counts were recorded for this clonotype. The rearrangement uses TRBV24-1 and TRBJ1-2, with TRBD1 matching 8 bases. CDR3 length: 14 amino acids. Per the germline V gene, CDR1 is KGHDR and CDR2 is SFDVKD. V trimming: 3 bases; J trimming: 4 bases; junction bases outside the gene matches: 3. As DNA, the CDR3 is TGTGCCACCAGTGATAGGACAGGGATCTATGGCTACACCTTC. It yields the protein CATSDRTGIYGYTF.

The sample holds many counts of this clonotype. The chain links TRBV20-1 to TRBJ1-6; no firm D call. Germline CDR1 and CDR2: DFQATT and SNEGSKA (reference sequence). This CDR3 spans 17 amino acids. V shed 3 bases and J shed 0 bases, with 15 bases lying between them. DNA for the CDR3: TGCAGTGCTAGGCCAGCGACTTCGAGCTCCTATAATTCACCCCTCCACTTT. This translates into CSARPATSSSYNSPLHF.

This clonotype was seen at least ten times. The genes are TRBV28 and TRBJ1-5; TRBD1 might be the D (6 bases). The CDR3 spans 15 residues. V lost 3 bases to trimming and J lost 3 bases, with 12 bases between them. Germline CDR1 is MDHEN and CDR2 is SYDVKM. The CDR3: CASSFAQGYNQPQHF. The CDR3 DNA reads as TGTGCCAGCAGTTTCGCACAGGGCTACAATCAGCCCCAGCATTTT.

This clonotype came up many times. This sequence joins TRBV29-1 and TRBJ1-3; D unresolved. The germline V and J ends were trimmed by 6 bases and 0 bases, with 6 bases remaining between them. Germline CDR1 SQVTM, CDR2 ANQGSEA. This CDR3 is 12 amino acids long. Written as DNA, the CDR3 is TGCAGCGTCAGAAGCTCTGGAAACACCATATATTTT. It translates to CSVRSSGNTIYF.

This clonotype occurred many times. This sequence joins TRBV28 and TRBJ1-2; no clear D. This CDR3 is built from 14 residues. The germline V gene encodes CDR1 MDHEN and CDR2 SYDVKM. Trimming shortened V by 3 bases and J by 2 bases, and 10 bases separated the two germline ends. In nucleotides, the CDR3 is TGTGCCAGCAGTTTGTCCCCCCCCAACTATGGCTACACCTTC. The encoded protein is CASSLSPPNYGYTF.

In this sample, this clonotype turned up a few times. This may be a read error, as it is one base from a much larger clone. V and J are TRBV5-1 and TRBJ1-2; the D gene is possibly TRBD1 (5 bases). Trimming removed 0 bases from V and 7 bases from J, with 16 bases in between. This CDR3 comprises 15 residues. Germline CDR1 and CDR2: SGHRS and YFSETQ. CDR3 sequence: CASSLATRGDFGYTF. CDR3 nucleotides: TGCGCCAGCAGCTTGGCCACCCGGGGCGACTTTGGCTACACCTTC.

The sample holds many counts of this clonotype. The V call is TRBV19, the J call TRBJ2-6; maybe TRBD1 (5 bases). This CDR3 has 15 amino acids. V was cut by 3 bases and J by 3 bases, with 9 bases left in between. Germline V gene sequence: CDR1 LNHDA, CDR2 SQIVND (reference sequence). CDR3 sequence reads: CASSMLGVGANVLTF. CDR3 nucleotides: TGTGCCAGTAGTATGCTAGGGGTTGGGGCCAACGTCCTGACTTTC.

The chain is built from TRBV11-2 and TRBJ1-1; TRBD1 matches 7 bases. The V gene end was trimmed by 2 bases and the J gene end by 5 bases; junction bases not matched to a gene: 5. The CDR3 totals 14 residues. The V gene's germline CDR1 is SGHAT and CDR2 FQNNGV. This CDR3 is CASSLRQGYTEAFF. The CDR3 DNA reads TGTGCCAGCAGCTTAAGACAGGGCTATACTGAAGCTTTCTTT.

The chain uses TRBV20-1 and TRBJ2-7; D is undetermined. The CDR3 is 15 residues long. V was shortened by 0 bases and J by 2 bases, with 14 bases between the two germline ends. Germline CDR1 DFQATT, CDR2 SNEGSKA (reference sequence). In DNA form, the CDR3 reads TGCAGTGCTAGAGATCTTCAAACGGTTGCCTACGAGCAGTACTTC. It yields the protein CSARDLQTVAYEQYF.

This clonotype was observed at least ten times. The rearrangement joins TRBV4-1 to TRBJ2-1; the match to TRBD2 covers 11 bases. Germline CDR1 MGHRA, CDR2 YSYEKL. The CDR3 is 15 residues long. After removal of 4 bases from V and 5 bases from J, the junction contained 4 bases not matched to a gene. CDR3 bases: TGCGCCAGCAGCCCGGGACTAGCGGTGAACAATGAGCAGTTCTTC. It yields the protein CASSPGLAVNNEQFF.

This clonotype was detected ten times or more. V and J are TRBV28 and TRBJ2-3; 9 bases agree with TRBD2. This CDR3 is built from 16 residues. J was trimmed by 0 bases and V by 1 base; bases with no gene match: 2. The V gene's germline CDR1 is MDHEN and CDR2 SYDVKM. CDR3 DNA: TGTGCCAGCAGTTTATTGGGACTAGCTAGCACAGATACGCAGTATTTT. This sequence encodes CASSLLGLASTDTQYF.

This clonotype was seen repeatedly, ten times or more. The rearrangement joins TRBV20-1 to TRBJ2-1; 13 positions match TRBD2. There are 16 residues in the CDR3. Germline V gene lookup returns CDR1 DFQATT and CDR2 SNEGSKA (reference sequence). The junction had 12 bases not matched to a gene; V was cut back by 6 bases and J by 7 bases. CDR3 sequence: CSATIETSGRRNEQFF. The DNA of the CDR3 is TGCAGTGCCACCATTGAGACTAGCGGGAGGCGGAATGAGCAGTTCTTC.

This clonotype was observed many times. The V gene is TRBV24-1, the J gene TRBJ1-2; no definite D call. The CDR3 totals 13 residues. Germline V gene sequence: CDR1 KGHDR, CDR2 SFDVKD. Trimming pared 4 bases from V and 4 bases from J, leaving 9 bases between. This chain's CDR3 is CATSEAGTYGYTF. The CDR3 DNA is TGTGCCACCAGTGAAGCAGGCACCTATGGCTACACCTTC.

This clonotype was observed many times. This rearrangement joins TRBV4-1 to TRBJ2-2; 10 bases agree with TRBD1. V was clipped by 4 bases and J by 3 bases; unmatched bases: 11. CDR1 and CDR2 from the germline V gene are MGHRA and YSYEKL. CDR3 length: 18 amino acids. The CDR3 coding sequence is TGCGCCAGCAGCCGGGACAGGGGTGACCCTGGGCACACCGGGGAGCTGTTTTTT. It yields the protein CASSRDRGDPGHTGELFF.

The sample holds many counts of this clonotype. The J gene is TRBJ1-1, the V gene TRBV7-3; D is perhaps TRBD1 (6 bases). Germline V gene data show CDR1 as SGHTA and CDR2 as FQGTGA. This CDR3 is built from 14 residues. Trimming stripped 6 bases from V and 0 bases from J, with 11 bases between. The CDR3 bases are TGTGCCAGCAGTCCGGACAGTATGAACACTGAAGCTTTCTTT. Translated: CASSPDSMNTEAFF.

A remark on this clonotype: This likely traces to a read error, being one base from a far larger clone. This chain connects TRBV28 to TRBJ2-1, with 9 nucleotides matching TRBD1. Germline V gene data show CDR1 as MDHEN and CDR2 as SYDVKM. The CDR3 runs 14 residues. V lost 8 bases, J lost 7 bases, and 9 bases stayed unmatched. The CDR3 reads CASPPPGQGNEQFF. In nucleotides, the CDR3 is TGTGCCAGCCCACCACCGGGACAGGGAAATGAGCAGTTCTTC. The full variable domain, with the rest looked up from reference TRBV28 and TRBJ2-1, is DVKVTQSSRYLVKRTGEKVFLECVQDMDHENMFWYRQDPGLGLRLIYFSYDVKMKEKGDIPEGYSVSREKKERFSLILESASTNQTSMYLCASPPPGQGNEQFFGPGTRLTVL.

Many counts were recorded for this clonotype. The V call is TRBV28, the J call TRBJ2-7, with D unresolved. Germline lookup yields CDR1 MDHEN and CDR2 SYDVKM. The CDR3 contains 12 residues. V dropped 7 bases and J dropped 12 bases, with 19 bases sitting between them. DNA for the CDR3: TGTGCCAGCAAGTCCAACGCGGCCGTCCCGTACTTC. Amino acid sequence: CASKSNAAVPYF.

This clonotype was recorded at least ten times. The junction departs from germline at one end; a sequencing error may be responsible. The chain employs TRBV5-1 and TRBJ2-7; 7 bases are shared with TRBD1. Germline V gene sequence: CDR1 SGHRS, CDR2 YFSETQ. CDR3 length: 17 residues. The CDR3, as DNA: TGTGCCAGCAGCCAGAAGACACAGGGACAGCGGACCTACGAGCAGTACTTC. Translating it yields CASSQKTQGQRTYEQYF.